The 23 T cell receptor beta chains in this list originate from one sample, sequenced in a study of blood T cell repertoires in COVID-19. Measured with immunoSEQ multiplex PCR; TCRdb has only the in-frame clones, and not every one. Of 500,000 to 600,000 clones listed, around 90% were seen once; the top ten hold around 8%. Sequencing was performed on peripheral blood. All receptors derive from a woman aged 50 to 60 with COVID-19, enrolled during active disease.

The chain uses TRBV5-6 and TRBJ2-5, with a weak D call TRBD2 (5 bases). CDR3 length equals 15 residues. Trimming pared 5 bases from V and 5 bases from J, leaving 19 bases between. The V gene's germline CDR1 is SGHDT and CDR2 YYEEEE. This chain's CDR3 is CASRPRNPPGETQYF. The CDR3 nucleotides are TGTGCCAGCAGACCTCGTAACCCGCCGGGGGAGACCCAGTACTTC.

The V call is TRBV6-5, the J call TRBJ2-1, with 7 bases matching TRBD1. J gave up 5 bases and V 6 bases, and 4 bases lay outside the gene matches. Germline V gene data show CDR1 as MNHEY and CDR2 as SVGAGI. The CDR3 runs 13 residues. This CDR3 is CASSQQGNNEQFF. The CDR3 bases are TGTGCCAGCAGCCAACAGGGGAACAATGAGCAGTTCTTC.

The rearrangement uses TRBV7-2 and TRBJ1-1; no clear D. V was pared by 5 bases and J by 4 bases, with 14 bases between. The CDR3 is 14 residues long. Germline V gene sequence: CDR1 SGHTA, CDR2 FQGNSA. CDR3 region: CASSPWQVGTEAFF. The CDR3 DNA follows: TGTGCCAGCAGCCCGTGGCAGGTGGGCACTGAAGCTTTCTTT.

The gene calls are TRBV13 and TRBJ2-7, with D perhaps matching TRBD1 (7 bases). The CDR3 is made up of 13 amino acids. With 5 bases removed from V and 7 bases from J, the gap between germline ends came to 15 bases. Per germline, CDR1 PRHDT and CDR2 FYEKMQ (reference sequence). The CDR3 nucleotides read TGTGCCAGCAGCCAGGGGGGTCCTCGGGAGCAGTACTTC. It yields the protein CASSQGGPREQYF.

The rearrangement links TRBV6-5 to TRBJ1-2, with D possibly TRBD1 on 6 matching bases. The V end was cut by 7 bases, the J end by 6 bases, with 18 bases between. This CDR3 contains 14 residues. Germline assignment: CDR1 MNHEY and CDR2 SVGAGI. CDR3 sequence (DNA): TGTGCCAGCACACAAACATCAGGGGTTCATGGCTACACCTTC. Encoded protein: CASTQTSGVHGYTF.

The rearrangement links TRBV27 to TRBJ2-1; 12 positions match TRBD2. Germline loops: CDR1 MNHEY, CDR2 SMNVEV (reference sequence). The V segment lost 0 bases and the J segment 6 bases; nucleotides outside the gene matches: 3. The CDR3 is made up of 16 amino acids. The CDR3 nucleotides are TGTGCCAGCAGTTTATCGCCTAGCGGGGGGGCCAATGAGCAGTTCTTC. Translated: CASSLSPSGGANEQFF.

Written as DNA, the CDR3 is TGTGCCAGCAGCTTCGACATGAGTCACTCTGGGGCCAACGTCCTGACTTTC. It encodes CASSFDMSHSGANVLTF. V and J are TRBV5-5 and TRBJ2-6; D is unclear. CDR3 length: 17 residues. Germline V gives CDR1 SGHKS, CDR2 YYEKEE (reference sequence). The V gene lost 2 bases and the J gene lost 0 bases, with 12 bases spanning the gap.

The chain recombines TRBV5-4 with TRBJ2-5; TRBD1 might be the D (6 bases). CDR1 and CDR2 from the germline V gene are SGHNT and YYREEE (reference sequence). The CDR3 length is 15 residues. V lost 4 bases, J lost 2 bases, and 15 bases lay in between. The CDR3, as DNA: TGTGCCAGCAGCCCGAAACAGGGTGGGCAAGAGACCCAGTACTTC. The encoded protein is CASSPKQGGQETQYF. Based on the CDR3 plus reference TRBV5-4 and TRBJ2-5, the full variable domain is ETGVTQSPTHLIKTRGQQVTLRCSSQSGHNTVSWYQQALGQGPQFIFQYYREEENGRGNFPPRFSGLQFPNYSSELNVNALELDDSALYLCASSPKQGGQETQYFGPGTRLLVL.

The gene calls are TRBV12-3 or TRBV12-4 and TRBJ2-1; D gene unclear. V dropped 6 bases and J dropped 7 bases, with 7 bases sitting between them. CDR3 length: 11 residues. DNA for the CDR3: TGTGCCAGCAGGCGTATGAATGAGCAGTTCTTC. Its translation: CASRRMNEQFF.

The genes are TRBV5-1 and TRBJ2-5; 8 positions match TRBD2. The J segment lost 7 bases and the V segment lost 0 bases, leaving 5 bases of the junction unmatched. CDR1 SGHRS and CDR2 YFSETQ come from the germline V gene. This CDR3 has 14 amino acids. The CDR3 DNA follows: TGCGCCAGCAGCTTGGCCCGGGAGGGGGGGACCCAGTACTTC. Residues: CASSLAREGGTQYF.

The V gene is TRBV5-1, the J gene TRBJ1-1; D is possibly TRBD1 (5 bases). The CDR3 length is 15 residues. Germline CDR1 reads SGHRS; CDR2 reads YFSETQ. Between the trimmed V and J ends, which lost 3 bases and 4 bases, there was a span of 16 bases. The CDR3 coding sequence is TGCGCCAGCAGCTCCTCAGGGTTACTAAGCACTGAAGCTTTCTTT. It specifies CASSSSGLLSTEAFF.

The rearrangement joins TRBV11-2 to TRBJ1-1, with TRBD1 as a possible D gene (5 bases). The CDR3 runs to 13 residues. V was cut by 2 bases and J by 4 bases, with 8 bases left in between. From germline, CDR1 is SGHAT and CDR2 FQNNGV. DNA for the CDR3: TGTGCCAGCAGCTTATCCAGGGCCACTGAAGCTTTCTTT. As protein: CASSLSRATEAFF.

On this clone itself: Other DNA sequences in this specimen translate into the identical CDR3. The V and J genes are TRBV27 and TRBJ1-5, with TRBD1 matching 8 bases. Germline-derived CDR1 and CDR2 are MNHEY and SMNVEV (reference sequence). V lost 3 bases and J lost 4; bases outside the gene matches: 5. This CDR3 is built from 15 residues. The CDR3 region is CASSFGTGANQPQHF. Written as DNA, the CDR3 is TGTGCCAGCAGTTTTGGGACAGGTGCTAATCAGCCCCAGCATTTT.

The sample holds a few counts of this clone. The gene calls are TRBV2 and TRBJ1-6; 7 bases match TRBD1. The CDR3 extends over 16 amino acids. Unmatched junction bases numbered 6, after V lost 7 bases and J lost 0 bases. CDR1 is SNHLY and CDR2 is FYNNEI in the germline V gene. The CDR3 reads CASKGQLSSYNSPLHF. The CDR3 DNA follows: TGTGCCAGCAAGGGACAGCTAAGCTCCTATAATTCACCCCTCCACTTT.

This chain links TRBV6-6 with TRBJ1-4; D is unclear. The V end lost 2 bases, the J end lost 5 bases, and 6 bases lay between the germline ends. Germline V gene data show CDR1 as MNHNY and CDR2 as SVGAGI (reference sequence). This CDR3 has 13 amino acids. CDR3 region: CASSYTRNEKLFF. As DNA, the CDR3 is TGTGCCAGCAGTTACACCAGGAATGAAAAACTGTTTTTT.

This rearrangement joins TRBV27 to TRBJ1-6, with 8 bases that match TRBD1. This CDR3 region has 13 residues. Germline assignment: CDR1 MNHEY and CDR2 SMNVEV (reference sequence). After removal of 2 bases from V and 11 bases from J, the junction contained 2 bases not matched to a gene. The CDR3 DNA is TGTGCCAGCAGTTTACGGACAGGGACACCCCTCCACTTT. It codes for CASSLRTGTPLHF.

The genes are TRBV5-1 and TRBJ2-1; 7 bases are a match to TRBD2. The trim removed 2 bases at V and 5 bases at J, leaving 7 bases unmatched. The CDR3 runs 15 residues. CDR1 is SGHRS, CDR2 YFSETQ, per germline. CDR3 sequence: CASSLGLEANNEQFF. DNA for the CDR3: TGCGCCAGCAGCTTAGGACTAGAAGCTAACAATGAGCAGTTCTTC.

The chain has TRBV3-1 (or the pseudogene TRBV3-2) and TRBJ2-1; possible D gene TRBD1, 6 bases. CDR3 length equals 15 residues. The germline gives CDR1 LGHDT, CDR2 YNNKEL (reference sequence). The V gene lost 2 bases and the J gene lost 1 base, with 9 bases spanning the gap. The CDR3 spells CASSQRTESYNEQFF. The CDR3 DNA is TGTGCCAGCAGCCAAAGGACAGAATCCTACAATGAGCAGTTCTTC.

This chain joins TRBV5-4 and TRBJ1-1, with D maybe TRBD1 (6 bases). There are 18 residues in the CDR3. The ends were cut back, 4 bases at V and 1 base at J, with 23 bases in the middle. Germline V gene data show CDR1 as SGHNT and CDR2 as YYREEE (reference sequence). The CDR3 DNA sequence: TGTGCCAGCAGCCCACCTCCGCTTTTGGGGGCGCGGAACACTGAAGCTTTCTTT. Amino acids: CASSPPPLLGARNTEAFF.

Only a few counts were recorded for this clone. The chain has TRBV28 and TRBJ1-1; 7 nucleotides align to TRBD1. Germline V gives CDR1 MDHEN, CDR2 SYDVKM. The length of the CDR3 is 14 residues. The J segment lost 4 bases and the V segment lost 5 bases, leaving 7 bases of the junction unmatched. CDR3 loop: CASSQTGVVTEAFF. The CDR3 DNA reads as TGTGCCAGCAGTCAAACAGGGGTGGTCACTGAAGCTTTCTTT.

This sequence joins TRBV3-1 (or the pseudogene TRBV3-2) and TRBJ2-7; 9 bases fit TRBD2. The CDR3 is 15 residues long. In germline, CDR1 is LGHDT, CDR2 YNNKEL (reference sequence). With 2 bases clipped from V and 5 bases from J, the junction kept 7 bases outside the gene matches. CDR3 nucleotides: TGTGCCAGCAGCCAATTCCTAGCGGGGACAGACGAGCAGTACTTC. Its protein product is CASSQFLAGTDEQYF.

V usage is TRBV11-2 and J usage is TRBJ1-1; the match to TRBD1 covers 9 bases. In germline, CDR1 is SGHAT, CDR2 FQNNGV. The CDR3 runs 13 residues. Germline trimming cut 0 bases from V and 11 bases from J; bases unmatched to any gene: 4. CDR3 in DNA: TGTGCCAGCAGCTTAGATGGGACAGGGAGGGCTTTCTTT. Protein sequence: CASSLDGTGRAFF.

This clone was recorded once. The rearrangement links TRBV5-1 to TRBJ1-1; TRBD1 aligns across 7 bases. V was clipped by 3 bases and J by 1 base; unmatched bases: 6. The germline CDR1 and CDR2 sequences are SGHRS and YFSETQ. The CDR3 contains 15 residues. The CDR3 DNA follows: TGCGCCAGCAGCTCCCGACAGGGAAGGAACACTGAAGCTTTCTTT. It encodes CASSSRQGRNTEAFF.